This T cell receptor beta chain stems from a study of STAT5B mutations in CD4+ large granular lymphocyte leukemia (dated by TCRdb to between 2021 and 2024). For the study in its entirety: Among the healthy controls, the CDR3 'QG' motif was associated with a particular HLA allele. The TCRbeta repertoires of CD4+ T-cell large granular lymphocyte leukemia patients were compared with the TCRbeta repertoires of healthy blood donors. Flow cytometry on FACSCanto II or FACSVerse confirmed that purified fractions exceeded 95% purity among lymphocytes.

What the authors observed across the whole study: Main leukemic clonotypes were private to each patient, although under 30% appeared at low frequency in other patients' non-leukemic repertoires. The data were not HLA-matched, and the relatively small sample size could explain the higher clonality seen in CD4+ compared with CD8+ T-LGLL. TRBV06-family usage was enriched among the top patient clones (8/27) compared with healthy controls (2/35). Compared with healthy CD4+ repertoires, CD4-sorted patient repertoires appeared more clonal, and this difference remained even after the putative leukemic clones were removed.

Buffy coats from some 36 blood donors, supplied by the Finnish Red Cross blood service, were used as healthy controls. All TCR-sequenced material derived from peripheral blood: patient blood samples and healthy donor buffy coats. Ficoll-Hypaque gradient centrifugation was used to isolate peripheral blood mononuclear cells. CD4+ cells were magnetically purified from the buffy coats of healthy controls. The Gentra Puregene Cell and Tissue kit was used for genomic DNA extraction, and quantification was performed on a Qubit 2.0 fluorometer. Worth noting for this clone: Which antigen it targets is not known. No much larger clone exists at a distance of one base, and base qualities are not known.

The immunoSEQ assay at survey resolution was used to sequence TCRbeta rearrangements from genomic DNA. The authors processed their data as follows. In the TCR sequencing data, the lowest productive clonotype frequency that could be detected was 2.59 x 10-5. Only productive TCRbeta rearrangements, defined as complete and in-frame sequences, were included in the analyses. Simpson clonality, calculated in the immunoSEQ Analyzer version 3.0, was used as the measure of sample clonality. Clones were binned by frequency as very rare, small, medium, large (1-20%) or hyperexpanded (>20%). Generation probabilities were estimated with OLGA 1.2.3, V-gene circos plots were made with VDJtools, specificities were searched in VDJdb, and CDR3 motifs were identified with GLIPH. Drawn from immuneACCESS, this table holds only the in-frame rearrangements with V and J called that TCRdb kept. Clones are partly lost; checked studies trace under half to an unresolved V gene and leave the rest unexplained. V and J calls and clone size are copied from that table; D and trimming were computed from the DNA. Present in this sample are about 26,000 clones, 60% to 85% of which were seen just once. In total, the top ten clones hold roughly 0.98% of the sample.

Deletion took 0 bases off V and 1 base off J, with a span of 12 bases between the germline ends. From the germline V gene, CDR1 is SGDLS and CDR2 is YYNGEE. There are 16 amino acids in the CDR3, from cysteine to phenylalanine inclusive. Just the 48-base CDR3 DNA is kept, in frame starting at base 1. Material: CD4+ T cells from blood buffy coats. The chain is made from TRBV9 and TRBJ2-3; the D gene is possibly TRBD1 or TRBD2, each agreeing over 5 bases. This clonotype was obtained from a human donor in good health. In nucleotide form, the sequence is TGTGCCAGCAGCGTAGGTCCGGGGCTGCGCACAGATACGCAGTATTTT. Translated, it reads CASSVGPGLRTDTQYF. Extended through the reference TRBV9 and TRBJ2-3 proteins, this CDR3 yields the full variable domain: DSGVTQTPKHLITATGQRVTLRCSPRSGDLSVYWYQQSLDQGLQFLIQYYNGEERAKGNILERFSAQQFPDLHSELNLSSLELGDSALYFCASSVGPGLRTDTQYFGPGTRLTVL.